The present T cell receptor beta chain was sequenced within a study of T-cell reconstitution after alpha-beta-depleted transplantation in children. Unique molecular identifiers tagged the TCRbeta library. TCRdb re-derived calls from the PCR reads in MiXCR, one entry per CDR3 protein. The sample yields some 520,000 distinct CDR3 sequences, 32% seen once. This clonotype was seen more than once but under ten times. Trimming stripped 3 bases from V and 4 bases from J, with 10 bases between. Germline V gene sequence: CDR1 SGDLS, CDR2 YYNGEE. The CDR3 contains 13 residues. The sample was PBMCs from the stem cell graft donor, taken from the stem cell graft. This chain links TRBV9 with TRBJ1-2, with D perhaps TRBD1 (6 bases). This clonotype was obtained from a human donor who donated a stem cell graft to a child with aplastic anemia. The CDR3 protein is CASSEGGIYGYTF. In DNA form, the CDR3 reads TGTGCCAGCAGCGAGGGGGGTATCTATGGCTACACCTTC.